The 2 T cell receptor beta chains below all came from one sample that was sequenced in a study of T cell responses to AZD1222 COVID-19 vaccine. Sequenced by immunoSEQ multiplex PCR; TCRdb stores in-frame clones only, minus some. The data show over 50,000 clones, with 81% seen just once and approximately 24% held by the top ten. Sequenced material: peripheral blood, taken 28 days after the second AZD1222 dose. All receptors come from an adult who received the AZD1222 COVID-19 vaccine.

The chain links TRBV28 to TRBJ1-2; 7 positions agree with TRBD1. This CDR3 region has 13 residues. Germline CDR1 is MDHEN and CDR2 is SYDVKM. Trimming cost V 6 bases and J 4 bases; bases outside gene matches: 5. The chain's CDR3 is CASRGDSGYGYTF. CDR3 DNA sequence: TGTGCCAGCAGGGGGGACAGCGGCTATGGCTACACCTTC.

The rearrangement links TRBV5-4 to TRBJ2-7; TRBD1 aligns across 11 bases. V dropped 2 bases and J dropped 4; count of bases not matched to a gene: 5. Germline assignment: CDR1 SGHNT and CDR2 YYREEE (reference sequence). The CDR3 runs to 15 residues. The CDR3 loop reads CASSFGGDRGYEQYF. CDR3 in DNA: TGTGCCAGCAGCTTTGGAGGGGACAGGGGGTACGAGCAGTACTTC.